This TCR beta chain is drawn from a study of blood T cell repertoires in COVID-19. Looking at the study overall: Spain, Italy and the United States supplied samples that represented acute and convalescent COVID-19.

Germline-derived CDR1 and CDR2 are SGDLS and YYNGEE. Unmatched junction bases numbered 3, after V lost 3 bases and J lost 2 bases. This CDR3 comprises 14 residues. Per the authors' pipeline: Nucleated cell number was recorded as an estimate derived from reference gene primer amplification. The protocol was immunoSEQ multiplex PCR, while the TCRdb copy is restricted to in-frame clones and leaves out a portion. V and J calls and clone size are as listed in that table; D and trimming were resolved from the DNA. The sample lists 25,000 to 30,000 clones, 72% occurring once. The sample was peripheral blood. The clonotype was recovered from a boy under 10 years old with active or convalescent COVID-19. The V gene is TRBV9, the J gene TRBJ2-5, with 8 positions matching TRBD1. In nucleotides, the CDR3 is TGTGCCAGCAGCGCCGGGACAGGTCAAGAGACCCAGTACTTC. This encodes CASSAGTGQETQYF.